This TCR beta chain appears in the sequencing data of a study of T-cell memory formation after mild COVID-19. In regard to this clonotype: Its antigen is as yet unknown.

Using its own MiXCR run on the 5' RACE reads, TCRdb lists one record per CDR3 protein. The table has about 180,000 distinct CDR3 sequences, 16% seen once. Findings and caveats of the study: Contracting CD4+ clones were located mainly in CM and EM, and CD8+ clones in EMRA. Contracting clones from day 15 to 85 showed balanced CD4/CD8; later expanders favored CD4+.

Germline CDR1 LNHDA, CDR2 SQIVND (reference sequence). J gave up 5 bases and V 5 bases, and 12 bases lay outside the gene matches. The CDR3 contains 15 residues. The chain has TRBV19 and TRBJ2-7; 7 nucleotides line up with TRBD2. The receptor comes from an adult woman who had mild COVID-19 (a few samples of this study predate the infection). Cell type and time point are not known. The sequenced material came from PBMCs or a T cell subset sorted from them (not recorded which). The CDR3 region is CASSGRLALFDEQYF. CDR3 in DNA: TGTGCCAGTAGTGGAAGACTAGCTCTCTTCGACGAGCAGTACTTC.